Below are 28 T cell receptor beta chains sequenced from a single sample in a study of T cell clusters in autoimmune cytopenias (dated by TCRdb to about 2019). For each sample, TRB amplification used 250 to 300 ng of peripheral blood genomic DNA, equal to about 38,000 genome equivalents. The sequencing machine was an Illumina MiSeq. TRB rearrangements were amplified by multiplex PCR using a touch-down protocol with TRB-A and TRB-B primer pools mixed in one tube. TCRdb reprocessed the sequencing reads and holds a single record per CDR3 protein sequence, with no DNA. This sample's clone table shows some 8,000 distinct CDR3 sequences. The top ten constitute 20% to 25% of the sample. Sequenced material: peripheral blood. The receptors were gathered from a human donor with an autoimmune cytopenia or autoimmune hepatitis (not recorded which).

This clonotype is deemed medium-sized by its frequency. V and J are TRBV6-5 and TRBJ1-3; as DNA is missing, the TRBD1 call by TCRdb cannot be tested. Germline CDR1 reads MNHEY; CDR2 reads SVGAGI. CDR3 length: 14 residues. This chain's CDR3 is CASSGDTQGKTIYF.

The chain joins TRBV30 to TRBJ2-2; lacking DNA, the TRBD1 call made by TCRdb goes unchecked. The CDR3 contains 16 residues. Germline assignment: CDR1 GTSNPN and CDR2 SVGIG (reference sequence). CDR3 region: CAWSRGTKLNTGELFF.

The chain joins TRBV18 to TRBJ1-1. CDR3 length: 15 amino acids. In germline, CDR1 is KGHSH, CDR2 LQKENI. CDR3: CASSLQGARNTEAFF.

The chain links TRBV10-2 to TRBJ2-7; TCRdb's D gene call, TRBD1, goes unchecked for lack of DNA. Germline CDR1 reads WSHSY; CDR2 reads SAAADI. This CDR3 spans 14 amino acids. The CDR3 sequence: CASRGQGLVYEQYF.

The chain links TRBV5-6 to TRBJ1-2; TCRdb's D call of TRBD1 is untestable without DNA. Germline lookup yields CDR1 SGHDT and CDR2 YYEEEE. The CDR3 has 14 amino acids. CDR3 protein: CASSPPGTNYGYTF.

The chain employs TRBV27 and TRBJ2-7; the TCRdb call, TRBD1, lacks DNA for checking. This CDR3 contains 17 residues. In germline, CDR1 is MNHEY, CDR2 SMNVEV (reference sequence). Here the CDR3 reads CASSQKGLSGATTEQYF.

The rearrangement links TRBV11-2 to TRBJ1-3. The CDR3 covers 14 residues. Germline CDR1 SGHAT, CDR2 FQNNGV. The chain's CDR3 is CASSFPGGGNTIYF.

V usage is TRBV30 and J usage is TRBJ1-2; without DNA, the TCRdb call of TRBD1 cannot be checked. Per the germline V gene, CDR1 is GTSNPN and CDR2 is SVGIG (reference sequence). CDR3 length equals 18 residues. The CDR3 loop is CAWRGVDGTIQNFYGYTF.

The chain employs TRBV18 and TRBJ2-7; without DNA, the TCRdb call of TRBD1 cannot be checked. The CDR3 totals 14 residues. Per germline, CDR1 KGHSH and CDR2 LQKENI. CDR3 sequence reads: CASSQGQISYEQYF.

The chain recombines TRBV12-3 or TRBV12-4 with TRBJ2-6; TCRdb reports TRBD2, a call that lacks DNA to check it against. This CDR3 comprises 16 residues. The CDR3 loop is CASSLGVGRGANVLTF.

The CDR3 is CASSQDSAGGGNEQFF. The J gene is TRBJ2-1, the V gene TRBV4-2; TCRdb names TRBD2, which stays unverified in the absence of DNA. Germline CDR1 reads LGHNA; CDR2 reads YNFKEQ. The CDR3 loop spans 16 amino acids.

Judged by frequency, this clonotype is medium-sized (0.01 to 0.1%). V gene TRBV6-5 combines with J gene TRBJ1-1; TCRdb's D gene call, TRBD1, goes unchecked for lack of DNA. Germline CDR1 and CDR2: MNHEY and SVGAGI. This CDR3 region has 14 residues. CDR3 sequence: CASRPGGMNTEAFF.

This clonotype shows up as medium-sized (0.01 to 0.1%) by frequency. This sequence joins TRBV5-5 and TRBJ1-2. The germline V gene has CDR1 SGHKS and CDR2 YYEKEE (reference sequence). The CDR3 consists of 13 residues. The CDR3 here is CASSLVAVDGYTF.

Judged by frequency, this clonotype is medium-sized. This chain links TRBV20-1 with TRBJ2-7; TCRdb outputs TRBD1, but without DNA this stays unchecked. This CDR3 is built from 17 residues. Germline lookup yields CDR1 DFQATT and CDR2 SNEGSKA (reference sequence). The CDR3 reads CSARDSYDRSPSYEQYF.

This chain uses TRBV7-2 with TRBJ2-3; absent DNA, TCRdb's TRBD2 call cannot be checked. Germline V lookup: CDR1 SGHTA, CDR2 FQGNSA. The CDR3 is 15 amino acids. CDR3 sequence reads: CASRLAGGNTDTQYF.

The V gene is TRBV6-1, the J gene TRBJ1-5. CDR3 length equals 14 residues. Germline CDR1 reads MNHNS; CDR2 reads SASEGT. The CDR3 region is CASREGWVNQPQHF.

The rearrangement uses TRBV14 and TRBJ2-7; lacking DNA, the TRBD2 call made by TCRdb goes unchecked. There are 14 residues in the CDR3. CDR1 and CDR2 from the germline V gene are SGHDN and FVKESK. The CDR3: CASRASGRPYEQYF.

The V gene is TRBV14, the J gene TRBJ2-7. The CDR3 is 15 residues long. Germline CDR1 is SGHDN and CDR2 is FVKESK. The CDR3 sequence: CASSQLFGSTYEQYF.

The V call is TRBV27, the J call TRBJ2-7; the TCRdb D gene call, TRBD2, has no DNA to confirm it. This CDR3 has 15 residues. Germline values: CDR1 MNHEY, CDR2 SMNVEV (reference sequence). CDR3 sequence: CASSLRAGRGLEQYF.

The V gene is TRBV9, the J gene TRBJ2-5; TCRdb names TRBD1, which stays unverified in the absence of DNA. The CDR3 length is 15 residues. Germline CDR1 and CDR2: SGDLS and YYNGEE. The CDR3: CASSAVGRGQETQYF.

V is TRBV4-1 and J is TRBJ2-7; TCRdb selects TRBD2, and the lack of DNA leaves this call unchecked. The CDR3 totals 15 residues. Per germline, CDR1 MGHRA and CDR2 YSYEKL. The CDR3: CASSHNSGGTYEQYF.

V is TRBV5-1 and J is TRBJ2-7; the TRBD2 assignment by TCRdb is unverifiable without DNA. In germline, CDR1 is SGHRS, CDR2 YFSETQ. There are 15 residues in the CDR3. CDR3: CASTTLAGPMYEQYF.

The chain combines TRBV7-9 with TRBJ2-3. CDR3 length equals 14 residues. CDR1 and CDR2 (germline): SEHNR, FQNEAQ (reference sequence). Here the CDR3 reads CASSFAGVTDTQYF. The full variable domain, completed using reference TRBV7-9 and TRBJ2-3, is DTGVSQNPRHKITKRGQNVTFRCDPISEHNRLYWYRQTLGQGPEFLTYFQNEAQLEKSRLLSDRFSAERPKGSFSTLEIQRTEQGDSAMYLCASSFAGVTDTQYFGPGTRLTVL.

This clonotype is classed as medium-sized by frequency. This chain links TRBV11-2 with TRBJ1-2; TCRdb proposes TRBD1, but this gene call is untestable without DNA. Germline V gene sequence: CDR1 SGHAT, CDR2 FQNNGV. The CDR3 sequence is 14 residues long. The CDR3 is CASSFLTGGTGYTF.

The chain is built from TRBV6-5 and TRBJ2-5; TCRdb proposes TRBD2, but this gene call is untestable without DNA. Germline CDR1 MNHEY, CDR2 SVGAGI. The CDR3 totals 13 residues. CDR3 amino acids: CASSPPLRVTQYF.

The V call is TRBV27, the J call TRBJ1-1. This CDR3 has 15 residues. Germline assignment: CDR1 MNHEY and CDR2 SMNVEV (reference sequence). The CDR3 loop is CASSLGSLLSTEAFF.

The chain uses TRBV5-4 and TRBJ2-2; TCRdb reports TRBD2, a call that lacks DNA to check it against. This CDR3 contains 17 residues. The germline CDR1 and CDR2 sequences are SGHNT and YYREEE (reference sequence). CDR3 region: CASSLGGRAVDTGELFF.

This clonotype ranks as medium-sized in terms of frequency. The rearrangement uses TRBV19 and TRBJ2-2. The germline CDR1 and CDR2 sequences are LNHDA and SQIVND (reference sequence). CDR3 size: 15 residues. CDR3 in amino acids: CASRDLKTNTGELFF.